This T cell receptor beta chain stems from a study of CD8+CD57+ T cells in acquired aplastic anemia. Looking at the study overall: Sorting CD4+ and CD8+ cells gave DNA averaging approximately 2.9 ug. Study findings and constraints: Patients and controls turned out to have 25 to 30 CD8+ CDR3 sequences in common.

This clonotype was observed at least ten times. Its cognate antigen is unknown. At one end the junction does not follow the germline gene, possibly because of a read error. The template used for profiling TCR beta VDJ and CDR3 was genomic DNA. Each CDR3 protein gets one entry after TCRdb re-called the reads with MiXCR. Of about 110,000 distinct CDR3 sequences listed, under 60% are singletons. Germline CDR1 MGHDK, CDR2 SYGVNS. The CDR3 is 12 residues long. Sequencing was performed on sorted CD4+, CD8+, or CD8+CD57+ T cells (not recorded which) from PBMCs. The sequence derives from a human donor in good health, serving as a control. This chain joins TRBV25-1 and TRBJ1-1, with 7 nucleotides matching TRBD1. CDR3 DNA sequence: TGTGCCAGCGTGACAGGGAACGCTGAAGCTTTCTTT. Translation gives CASVTGNAEAFF.